This T cell receptor beta chain stems from a study of blood T cell repertoires in COVID-19. CDR1 is SGHKS, CDR2 YYEKEE, per germline (reference sequence). This CDR3 is built from 14 residues. Between the trimmed V and J ends, which lost 1 base and 5 bases, there was a span of 12 bases. The data were produced by immunoSEQ multiplex PCR, yet TCRdb's version contains in-frame clones alone and is incomplete. The sample carries around 300,000 clones, around 90% recorded once. Sequencing used PBMCs or T cells enriched from blood (not recorded which). This TCR was sampled from a woman aged 45-65 years who had recovered from COVID-19. V and J are TRBV5-5 and TRBJ1-1; TRBD1 might be the D (5 bases). The DNA of the CDR3 is TGTGCCAGCAGCTTGATAGGGACTGGAACTGAAGCTTTCTTT. This sequence encodes CASSLIGTGTEAFF.